The 16 T cell receptor beta chains below were found in one sample sequenced in a study of beta chain features in type 1 diabetes. Expressed TCRB transcripts were sequenced because the isolated RNA had all been reverse transcribed beforehand. Assay: immunoSEQ multiplex PCR; the TCRdb copy retains only in-frame clones and omits some. The sample shows some 330,000 clones, 8% to 13% of them seen only once. Sequenced input: naive CD4+ T cells from blood. The receptors were gathered from a woman between 25 and 40 years old in good health.

The CDR3 sequence: CASSVEGVNTEAFF. The CDR3 DNA follows: TGTGCCAGCTCTGTCGAGGGCGTGAACACTGAAGCTTTCTTT. The gene calls are TRBV18 and TRBJ1-1; the D is unclear. V was shortened by 6 bases and J by 0 bases, with 11 bases between the two germline ends. The CDR3 length is 14 residues. Per the germline V gene, CDR1 is KGHSH and CDR2 is LQKENI. Looking up the rest from reference TRBV18 and TRBJ1-1 gives the full variable domain: NAGVMQNPRHLVRRRGQEARLRCSPMKGHSHVYWYRQLPEEGLKFMVYLQKENIIDESGMPKERFSAEFPKEGPSILRIQQVVRGDSAAYFCASSVEGVNTEAFFGQGTRLTVV.

This clone was picked up a small number of times. This chain joins TRBV30 and TRBJ2-7, with D perhaps matching TRBD2 (6 bases). Trimming took 4 bases from V and 4 from J, leaving 11 bases between them. From germline, CDR1 is GTSNPN and CDR2 SVGIG (reference sequence). The CDR3 is 12 residues long. The CDR3 spells CAWKTGVYEQYF. CDR3 DNA: TGTGCCTGGAAGACGGGGGTGTACGAGCAGTACTTC. The entire variable domain, with the rest obtained from reference TRBV30 and TRBJ2-7, is as follows: SQTIHQWPATLVQPVGSPLSLECTVEGTSNPNLYWYRQAAGRGLQLLFYSVGIGQISSEVPQNLSASRPQDRQFILSSKKLLLSDSGFYLCAWKTGVYEQYFGPGTRLTVT.

The table lists this clone with a few counts. V and J are TRBV28 and TRBJ1-2; TRBD1 matches at 7 bases. The CDR3 runs 15 residues. The ends lost 5 bases at V and 3 bases at J; junction bases unmatched: 9. Germline CDR1 is MDHEN and CDR2 is SYDVKM. Here the CDR3 reads CASSGTGEGDYGYTF. CDR3 DNA sequence: TGTGCCAGCAGTGGCACAGGGGAAGGGGACTATGGCTACACCTTC.

This chain links TRBV13 with TRBJ2-5, with D possibly TRBD2 on 6 matching bases. This CDR3 is built from 15 residues. V shed 4 bases and J shed 0 bases, with 12 bases lying between them. Germline loops: CDR1 PRHDT, CDR2 FYEKMQ (reference sequence). Written as DNA, the CDR3 is TGTGCCAGCAGCTACCAAGGACTATACCAAGAGACCCAGTACTTC. Residues: CASSYQGLYQETQYF.

This clone was seen more than once but under ten times. The chain carries TRBV15 and TRBJ2-1; possible D gene TRBD2, 5 bases. The CDR3 runs to 16 residues. Germline V gene data show CDR1 as LNHNV and CDR2 as YYDKDF (reference sequence). V was clipped by 2 bases and J by 3 bases, with 14 bases between them. CDR3 loop: CATSRHPPADYNEQFF. The DNA of the CDR3 is TGTGCCACCAGCAGACACCCCCCAGCGGACTACAATGAGCAGTTCTTC.

J is TRBJ2-2 and V is TRBV5-1, with 8 bases lining up with TRBD2. The germline gives CDR1 SGHRS, CDR2 YFSETQ. The CDR3 length is 15 residues. V lost 1 base and J lost 3; bases outside the gene matches: 2. Here the CDR3 reads CASSLTSGHTGELFF. As DNA, the CDR3 is TGCGCCAGCAGCTTGACTAGCGGACACACCGGGGAGCTGTTTTTT.

The chain recombines TRBV2 with TRBJ1-2; D is possibly TRBD1 (5 bases). This CDR3 is 14 amino acids long. V was clipped by 6 bases and J by 4 bases, with 15 bases between them. Germline loops: CDR1 SNHLY, CDR2 FYNNEI. The CDR3 protein is CASREGRRGYGYTF. CDR3 DNA sequence: TGTGCCAGCAGGGAGGGACGACGCGGCTATGGCTACACCTTC.

The CDR3 sequence is CASSEGTSEGNEQYF. The DNA for the CDR3 is TGTGCCAGCAGTGAAGGGACTAGCGAAGGAAACGAGCAGTACTTC. The chain carries TRBV2 and TRBJ2-7, with 9 bases aligning to TRBD2. This CDR3 region has 15 residues. After removal of 1 base from V and 5 bases from J, the junction contained 6 bases not matched to a gene. Germline loops: CDR1 SNHLY, CDR2 FYNNEI. Drawing the rest from reference TRBV2 and TRBJ2-7, the complete variable domain is EPEVTQTPSHQVTQMGQEVILRCVPISNHLYFYWYRQILGQKVEFLVSFYNNEISEKSEIFDDQFSVERPDGSNFTLKIRSTKLEDSAMYFCASSEGTSEGNEQYFGPGTRLTVT.

The V call is TRBV5-4, the J call TRBJ2-2, with TRBD2 matching over 11 bases. CDR1 is SGHNT and CDR2 is YYREEE in the germline V gene (reference sequence). CDR3 length: 17 amino acids. The V segment lost 0 bases and the J segment 1 base; nucleotides outside the gene matches: 2. Here the CDR3 reads CASSLDGLAGNTGELFF. DNA of the CDR3: TGTGCCAGCAGCTTGGATGGACTAGCGGGGAACACCGGGGAGCTGTTTTTT. The full variable domain, in which reference TRBV5-4 and TRBJ2-2 provide the parts outside the CDR3, is ETGVTQSPTHLIKTRGQQVTLRCSSQSGHNTVSWYQQALGQGPQFIFQYYREEENGRGNFPPRFSGLQFPNYSSELNVNALELDDSALYLCASSLDGLAGNTGELFFGEGSRLTVL.

In its sample, this clone was seen a few times. Within the sample, other DNA sequences also encode this same CDR3. The rearrangement uses TRBV10-3 and TRBJ2-5; 8 bases are a match to TRBD2. Germline CDR1 and CDR2: ENHRY and SYGVKD. CDR3 length: 12 amino acids. J gave up 5 bases and V 4 bases, and 0 bases lay outside the gene matches. The CDR3: CAISAGGETQYF. CDR3 nucleotides: TGTGCCATCAGTGCGGGGGGGGAGACCCAGTACTTC.

The chain is built from TRBV28 and TRBJ2-7, with 8 bases lining up with TRBD1. The CDR3 sequence is 15 residues long. Germline CDR1 and CDR2: MDHEN and SYDVKM. With V trimmed by 1 base and J by 3 bases, 5 bases remained unmatched. The CDR3 DNA reads as TGTGCCAGCAGTTTATTTGGACAGGGTGTCTACGAGCAGTACTTC. Its translation is CASSLFGQGVYEQYF.

V and J are TRBV28 and TRBJ1-5, with 9 bases fitting TRBD1. V lost 5 bases and J lost 2; bases outside the gene matches: 1. CDR1 and CDR2 (germline): MDHEN, SYDVKM. The CDR3 covers 14 residues. The CDR3 DNA follows: TGTGCCAGCAGTCGACAGGGGGGCAATCAGCCCCAGCATTTT. This sequence encodes CASSRQGGNQPQHF. The full variable domain, rest sourced from reference TRBV28 and TRBJ1-5, is DVKVTQSSRYLVKRTGEKVFLECVQDMDHENMFWYRQDPGLGLRLIYFSYDVKMKEKGDIPEGYSVSREKKERFSLILESASTNQTSMYLCASSRQGGNQPQHFGDGTRLSIL.

This clone has just a few counts. The chain employs TRBV28 and TRBJ1-1; 7 bases are a match to TRBD1. The germline gives CDR1 MDHEN, CDR2 SYDVKM. The length of the CDR3 is 13 residues. J lost 11 bases, V lost 5 bases, and 11 bases had no gene match. The DNA of the CDR3 is TGTGCCAGCAGTATTATCGACAGGGCAGGGGCTTTCTTT. Its translation is CASSIIDRAGAFF. The full variable domain, rest sourced from reference TRBV28 and TRBJ1-1, is DVKVTQSSRYLVKRTGEKVFLECVQDMDHENMFWYRQDPGLGLRLIYFSYDVKMKEKGDIPEGYSVSREKKERFSLILESASTNQTSMYLCASSIIDRAGAFFGQGTRLTVV.

This clone was counted a few times. The V call is TRBV4-3, the J call TRBJ2-3; 10 bases align to TRBD1. Germline V gene data show CDR1 as LGHNA and CDR2 as YSLEER. With V trimmed by 4 bases and J by 0 bases, 4 bases remained unmatched. CDR3 length equals 16 residues. Here the CDR3 reads CASSRSGQGSTDTQYF. In nucleotides, the CDR3 is TGCGCCAGCAGCCGATCGGGACAGGGGAGCACAGATACGCAGTATTTT.

The chain joins TRBV7-3 to TRBJ2-3; D call uncertain. The V and J ends lost 5 bases and 6 bases respectively, with 12 bases between them. The CDR3 length is 13 residues. CDR1 is SGHTA and CDR2 is FQGTGA in the germline V gene. The CDR3 DNA reads as TGTGCCAGCAGCCAAACCGCGTCGGATACGCAGTATTTT. This sequence encodes CASSQTASDTQYF.

The V and J genes are TRBV6-5 and TRBJ1-2, with 8 bases aligning to TRBD1. The CDR3 runs to 15 residues. Germline V lookup: CDR1 MNHEY, CDR2 SVGAGI. V dropped 5 bases and J dropped 4; count of bases not matched to a gene: 9. The CDR3 coding sequence is TGTGCCAGCAGTCGGTCGTTTCAGGGGGCCTATGGCTACACCTTC. It is translated as CASSRSFQGAYGYTF.